The 15 T cell receptor beta chains presented below share a single source sample, sequenced in a study of spatial heterogeneity in lung cancer. Noted time point: sample taken at primary tumor resection. Whole RNA was taken from tumor, nontumor lung or frozen PBMC; it was then sequenced unsorted. TCRdb recomputed calls from the 5' RACE reads with MiXCR, one row per CDR3 protein. The data contain roughly 91,000 distinct CDR3 sequences, approximately 20% of them singletons. Sample: PBMCs, taken at surgery. The receptors originated from a male donor with early-stage non-small cell lung cancer.

The rearrangement joins TRBV20-1 to TRBJ1-6; D remains unclear. V was clipped by 4 bases and J by 6 bases, with 10 bases between them. CDR3 size: 13 residues. Germline CDR1 and CDR2: DFQATT and SNEGSKA (reference sequence). CDR3 sequence (DNA): TGCAGTGCTATCAGAGAGGGTAATTCACCCCTCCACTTT. It encodes CSAIREGNSPLHF.

This clonotype was counted many times. This chain connects TRBV15 to TRBJ2-5, with D uncertain. V was pared by 5 bases and J by 2 bases, with 9 bases between. CDR3 length: 13 residues. Germline V gene data show CDR1 as LNHNV and CDR2 as YYDKDF (reference sequence). In DNA form, the CDR3 reads TGTGCCACCAGCCGCGCTCCGCAAGAGACCCAGTACTTC. This translates into CATSRAPQETQYF.

A few counts support this clonotype. The J gene is TRBJ1-5, the V gene TRBV20-1; TRBD1 matches at 7 bases. Trimming at V came to 3 bases and at J to 4 bases, leaving 9 bases not matched to a gene. The CDR3 totals 15 residues. The germline gives CDR1 DFQATT, CDR2 SNEGSKA (reference sequence). The CDR3 DNA sequence: TGCAGTGCTAGGTACCGGGACAGACTTAATCAGCCCCAGCATTTT. Translated: CSARYRDRLNQPQHF.

This clonotype was detected only a few times. The chain is built from TRBV15 and TRBJ2-7; D perhaps matches TRBD1 (6 bases). The CDR3 runs to 13 residues. V was shortened by 4 bases and J by 6 bases, with 13 bases between the two germline ends. Germline CDR1 reads LNHNV; CDR2 reads YYDKDF (reference sequence). CDR3 sequence reads: CATSMDLGAEQYF. The CDR3 DNA follows: TGTGCCACCAGCATGGACTTGGGGGCCGAGCAGTACTTC.

The chain carries TRBV27 and TRBJ2-2, with TRBD1 as a possible D gene (5 bases). The germline V gene encodes CDR1 MNHEY and CDR2 SMNVEV (reference sequence). The CDR3 runs 13 residues. Trimming stripped 6 bases from V and 2 bases from J, with 7 bases between. This CDR3 reads CASRGVNTGELFF. The CDR3 DNA is TGTGCCAGCAGAGGGGTAAACACCGGGGAGCTGTTTTTT.

The rearrangement uses TRBV12-3 or TRBV12-4 and TRBJ2-1, with D possibly matching TRBD2 (6 bases). CDR3 size: 15 residues. The V end lost 6 bases, the J end lost 9 bases, and 21 bases lay between the germline ends. The chain's CDR3 is CASRPPGLPRSEQFF. The CDR3 DNA reads TGTGCCAGCAGACCTCCGGGACTCCCCAGGAGTGAGCAGTTCTTC.

This clonotype was recorded at least ten times. The chain links TRBV6-5 to TRBJ2-7; 10 bases line up with TRBD1. The CDR3 is 14 amino acids. Germline-derived CDR1 and CDR2 are MNHEY and SVGAGI. V lost 4 bases and J lost 0; bases outside the gene matches: 0. The CDR3 DNA follows: TGTGCCAGCAGTTGGACAGGGGGCTCCTACGAGCAGTACTTC. This codes for CASSWTGGSYEQYF.

The J gene is TRBJ2-7, the V gene TRBV10-3; TRBD2 is a possible D gene (7 bases). Germline-derived CDR1 and CDR2 are ENHRY and SYGVKD. Between the trimmed V and J ends, which lost 8 bases and 3 bases, there was a span of 14 bases. The CDR3 contains 13 residues. The CDR3 DNA follows: TGTGCCATCCGAAGCGGGGACAACTACGAGCAGTACTTC. As protein: CAIRSGDNYEQYF.

This clonotype appeared many times. The rearrangement uses TRBV5-1 and TRBJ1-5; no reliable D call. The CDR3 extends over 14 amino acids. The germline V gene has CDR1 SGHRS and CDR2 YFSETQ. V was pared by 4 bases and J by 1 base, with 9 bases between. The CDR3 nucleotides read TGCGCCAGCAGCCTGACGGGAAGCAATCAGCCCCAGCATTTT. Translation gives CASSLTGSNQPQHF.

This clonotype was picked up one time. One end of the junction does not line up with germline, which may come from a read error. The rearrangement links TRBV27 to TRBJ2-7; 8 bases are a match to TRBD1. Germline values: CDR1 MNHEY, CDR2 SMNVEV (reference sequence). The CDR3 contains 14 residues. Here the CDR3 reads CTSSLGQAHYEQYF. In DNA form, the CDR3 reads TGCACCAGCAGTCTGGGACAGGCCCACTACGAGCAGTACTTC.

The rearrangement uses TRBV28 and TRBJ2-5; 7 nucleotides align to TRBD1. Germline values: CDR1 MDHEN, CDR2 SYDVKM. The J segment lost 5 bases and the V segment lost 1 base, leaving 4 bases of the junction unmatched. CDR3 length: 14 amino acids. The CDR3 spells CASSLSPRGETQYF. CDR3 sequence (DNA): TGTGCCAGCAGTTTATCCCCCAGGGGGGAGACCCAGTACTTC.

There are a few counts of this clonotype. J is TRBJ2-7 and V is TRBV5-4, with D maybe TRBD1 (8 bases). In germline, CDR1 is SGHNT, CDR2 YYREEE (reference sequence). The CDR3 has 14 amino acids. Trimming removed 4 bases from V and 2 bases from J, with 13 bases in between. The CDR3 DNA reads as TGTGCCAGCAGCCAACAGGGGGGGGCCTACGAGCAGTACTTC. This encodes CASSQQGGAYEQYF.

In this sample, this clonotype turned up once. The chain couples TRBV27 to TRBJ2-2; maybe TRBD2 (6 bases). Germline lookup yields CDR1 MNHEY and CDR2 SMNVEV (reference sequence). The V end was cut by 5 bases, the J end by 2 bases, with 12 bases between. The CDR3 runs to 15 residues. CDR3 sequence reads: CASSGGTVNTGELFF. As DNA, the CDR3 is TGTGCCAGCAGTGGGGGGACGGTAAACACCGGGGAGCTGTTTTTT.

In its sample, this clonotype was seen many times. The gene calls are TRBV6-4 and TRBJ2-1, with 8 bases matching TRBD1. CDR1 is MRHNA and CDR2 is SNTAGT in the germline V gene. The V and J ends lost 6 bases and 7 bases, in that order; junction bases with no gene match: 2. There are 12 residues in the CDR3. The CDR3 nucleotides read TGTGCCAGCAGCAACAGGGGGAATGAGCAGTTCTTC. It yields the protein CASSNRGNEQFF.

This clonotype was picked up many times. The chain carries TRBV20-1 and TRBJ2-3; 10 nucleotides agree with TRBD2. Germline values: CDR1 DFQATT, CDR2 SNEGSKA (reference sequence). CDR3 length: 15 residues. V lost 5 bases to trimming and J lost 5 bases; unmatched junction nucleotides: 10. CDR3 amino acids: CSAPRAGGPGDTQYF. DNA of the CDR3: TGCAGTGCTCCGCGAGCGGGGGGGCCCGGAGATACGCAGTATTTT.